Listed here is a single T cell receptor (beta chain). What antigen it recognizes has not been identified. No much larger clone exists at a distance of one base, and base qualities are not known. This entry is derived from a study of Ad26.COV2.S vaccination and SARS-CoV-2 variants (dated by TCRdb to the early 2020s). Notes on the research overall: Donors in the vaccine arm were drawn from COV1001, a phase I-IIa trial of Ad26.COV2.S in healthy adults that was multicentre, randomized, double-blind and placebo-controlled. Dosing of Ad26.COV2.S was intramuscular, at either 5x10^10 or 1x10^11 viral particles, delivered as one shot or as two shots spaced 56 days apart. The specificity and breadth of SARS-CoV-2-reactive T cell receptors after Ad26.COV2.S vaccination were assessed by TCRbeta repertoire sequencing. A total of some 30 samples were included in the TCR-sequenced set, comprising roughly 20 Ad26.COV2.S vaccine recipients, 5 placebo recipients and 8 SARS-CoV-2 convalescent individuals. Trial participants were randomized into five groups of five: low-dose or high-dose Ad26.COV2.S given once or twice, or placebo on both occasions. Blinding of investigators to trial group allocation was maintained during experiments and outcome assessment. The paper's findings and limits, for the study overall: After vaccination, spike-specific CD8+ and CD4+ T cell responses were reported to show substantial breadth. Spike-specific TCR breadth was higher in Ad26.COV2.S recipients than in placebo recipients (P = 0.0014). Non-spike TCR breadth was comparable between vaccine and placebo recipients, consistent with the vaccine containing only spike. It was noted by the authors that total T cell responses may have been underestimated by the TCR breadth and depth analyses. The study was not powered for comparison of responses between vaccine doses or regimens.

TCRbeta CDR3 regions were sequenced with the immunoSEQ Assay. After extraction, genomic DNA underwent amplification by bias-controlled multiplex PCR, followed by high-throughput sequencing. The source study handled its data this way. To quantify the absolute abundance of each unique TCRbeta CDR3 region, sequences were collapsed and filtered. Usable DNA was measured by amplifying reference genes present in all nucleated cells, and TCRbeta template counts were normalized to that usable DNA to estimate T cell fraction. Repertoire TCRs were annotated as SARS-CoV-2-specific when V gene, CDR3 amino acid sequence and J gene were exactly matched to a known reactive TCR set. MIRA supplied the reference SARS-CoV-2 TCR set, which was filtered for enrichment in COVID-19-positive ImmuneCODE repertoires so that public or cross-reactive TCRs were removed. Based on the MIRA antigens, annotated TCRs were further analysed at the level of specific ORF or position within ORF. Breadth was defined as annotated unique rearrangements over total unique productive rearrangements; depth was the summed frequency of those rearrangements. Two-sided Wilcoxon rank-sum tests were used to compare TCR breadth between groups. In its TCRdb copy, this immuneACCESS table keeps in-frame sequences only and misses some clones. Where compared with another copy, unresolved V genes explain less than half of these, and the others have no known cause. V, J and clone size derive from that table, while D and trimming were established from the DNA sequence. The sample table records about 480,000 clones; roughly 85% of these occur just once. Jointly, the top ten make up around 13% of the sample.

The treatment or condition label corresponds to: some 20 received Ad26.COV2.S at low or high dose, single or two shots; about 5 received placebo; per-sample allocation not given. Repertoires of vaccine and placebo recipients were sequenced from samples collected on day 63 after the first injection. Between 29 July and 7 August 2020, Cohort 1b enrolled around 25 adults aged 18-55 years at one site in Boston, USA. As a vaccine, Ad26.COV2.S was a replication-incompetent adenovirus type 26 vector that expressed a prefusion-stabilized SARS-CoV-2 spike protein derived from the original Wuhan strain. Sequences MNHEY (CDR1) and SMNVEV (CDR2) are obtained from the germline V gene (reference sequence). V is cut by 6 bases and J by 4 bases, and the space between the germline ends is 13 bases. Measured from the cysteine to the phenylalanine, the CDR3 is 13 residues long. Only the CDR3 part of the read is kept: 39 bases, read in frame from the first base.

The sequence was obtained from a person aged 18 to 65 who received the Ad26.COV2.S COVID-19 vaccine or a placebo. Recombination linked TRBV27 to TRBJ2-7; the D gene is possibly TRBD1, with 7 bases matching. Source: peripheral blood, taken in a trial of Ad26.COV2.S vaccine versus placebo. The DNA reads as follows: TGTGCCAGCAGCCCGACAGGGAGGTACGAGCAGTACTTC. It translates as CASSPTGRYEQYF.